The subject of this entry is one T cell receptor (beta chain). Its antigen is currently unknown. The sample belongs to a study of identical twins' blood T cells. Points from the study as a whole: Mainly, cloneset size products determined shared clonotypes, twins included.

TCR cDNA libraries were made from RNA using a previously described, modified protocol. Sample barcodes were added at both library ends during cDNA synthesis. MiXCR, run by TCRdb on the 5' RACE reads, gives a single entry per CDR3 protein. The profile shows around 380,000 distinct CDR3 sequences, roughly 28% of them singletons. The sequence was collected from a woman between 18 and 55 years old in good health. Sequencing used PBMCs.

The CDR3 nucleotides are TGCAGTGCACCGCTTGGTGTCGGGGAAAAACTGTTTTTT. Translation gives CSAPLGVGEKLFF. This chain uses TRBV20-1 with TRBJ1-4; no clear D. The V gene lost 6 bases and the J gene lost 8 bases, with 16 bases spanning the gap. The CDR3 has 13 amino acids. CDR1 DFQATT and CDR2 SNEGSKA come from the germline V gene (reference sequence).